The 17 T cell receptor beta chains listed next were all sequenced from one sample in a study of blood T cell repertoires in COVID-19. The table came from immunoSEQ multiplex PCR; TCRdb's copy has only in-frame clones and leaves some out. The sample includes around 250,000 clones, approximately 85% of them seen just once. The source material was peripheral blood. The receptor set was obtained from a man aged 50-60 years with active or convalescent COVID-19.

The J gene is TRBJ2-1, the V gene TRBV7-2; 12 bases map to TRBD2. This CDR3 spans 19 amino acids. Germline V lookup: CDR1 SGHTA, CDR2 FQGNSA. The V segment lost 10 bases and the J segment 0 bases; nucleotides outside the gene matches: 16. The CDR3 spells CAIPMEGLAGLSSYNEQFF. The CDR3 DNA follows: TGTGCCATCCCCATGGAGGGACTAGCGGGTCTCAGCTCCTACAATGAGCAGTTCTTC.

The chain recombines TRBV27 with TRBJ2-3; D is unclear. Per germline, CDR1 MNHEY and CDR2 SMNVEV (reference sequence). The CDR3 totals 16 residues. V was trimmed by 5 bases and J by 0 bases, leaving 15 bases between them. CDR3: CASSATPSLSTDTQYF. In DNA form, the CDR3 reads TGTGCCAGCAGTGCGACTCCTTCTTTAAGCACAGATACGCAGTATTTT.

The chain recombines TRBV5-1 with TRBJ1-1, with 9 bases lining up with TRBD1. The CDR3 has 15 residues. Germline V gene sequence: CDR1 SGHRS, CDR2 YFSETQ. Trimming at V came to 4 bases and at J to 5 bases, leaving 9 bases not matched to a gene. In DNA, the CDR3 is TGCGCCAGCAGCCCAGAGGGACAGGGATGGACTGAAGCTTTCTTT. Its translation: CASSPEGQGWTEAFF.

As DNA, the CDR3 is TGCGCCAGCAGCTTGAGCCTCAACACTGAAGCTTTCTTT. It yields the protein CASSLSLNTEAFF. This sequence joins TRBV5-1 and TRBJ1-1; unclear D gene. CDR3 length: 13 residues. The germline V gene has CDR1 SGHRS and CDR2 YFSETQ. The ends were cut back, 1 base at V and 2 bases at J, with 6 bases in the middle.

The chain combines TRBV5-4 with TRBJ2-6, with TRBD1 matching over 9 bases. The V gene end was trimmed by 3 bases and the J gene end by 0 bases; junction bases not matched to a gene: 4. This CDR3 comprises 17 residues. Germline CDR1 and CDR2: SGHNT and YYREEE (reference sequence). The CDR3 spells CASSSSTGGSGANVLTF. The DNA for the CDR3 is TGTGCCAGCAGCTCCTCGACAGGGGGCTCTGGGGCCAACGTCCTGACTTTC.

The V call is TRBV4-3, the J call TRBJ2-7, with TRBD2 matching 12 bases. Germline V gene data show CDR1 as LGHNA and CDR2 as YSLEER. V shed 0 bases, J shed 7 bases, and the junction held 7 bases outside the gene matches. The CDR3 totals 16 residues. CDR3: CASSQDPTSGSWEQYF. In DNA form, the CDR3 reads TGCGCCAGCAGCCAAGACCCGACTAGCGGGAGCTGGGAGCAGTACTTC.

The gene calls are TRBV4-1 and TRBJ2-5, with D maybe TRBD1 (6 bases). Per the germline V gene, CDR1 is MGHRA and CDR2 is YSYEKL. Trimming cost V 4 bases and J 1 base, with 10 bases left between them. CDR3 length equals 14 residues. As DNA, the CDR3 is TGCGCCAGCAGCCTACAGGGTAGCCAAGAGACCCAGTACTTC. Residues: CASSLQGSQETQYF.

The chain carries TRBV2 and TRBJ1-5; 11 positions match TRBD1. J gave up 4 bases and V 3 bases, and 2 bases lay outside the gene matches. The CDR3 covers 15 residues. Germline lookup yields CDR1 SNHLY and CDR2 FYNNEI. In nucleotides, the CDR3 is TGTGCCAGCAGTGAGGGGACAGGGGGTAATCAGCCCCAGCATTTT. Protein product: CASSEGTGGNQPQHF.

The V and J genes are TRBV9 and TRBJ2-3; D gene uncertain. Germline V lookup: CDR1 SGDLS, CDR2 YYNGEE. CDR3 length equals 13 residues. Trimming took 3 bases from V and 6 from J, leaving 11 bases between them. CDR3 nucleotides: TGTGCCAGCAGCGCCGCAATACGGGATACGCAGTATTTT. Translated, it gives CASSAAIRDTQYF.

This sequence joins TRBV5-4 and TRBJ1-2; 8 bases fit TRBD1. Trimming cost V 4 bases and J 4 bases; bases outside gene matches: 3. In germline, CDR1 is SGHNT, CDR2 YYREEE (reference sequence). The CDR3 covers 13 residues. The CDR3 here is CASSRTGPYGYTF. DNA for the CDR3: TGTGCCAGCAGCCGGACAGGGCCCTATGGCTACACCTTC.

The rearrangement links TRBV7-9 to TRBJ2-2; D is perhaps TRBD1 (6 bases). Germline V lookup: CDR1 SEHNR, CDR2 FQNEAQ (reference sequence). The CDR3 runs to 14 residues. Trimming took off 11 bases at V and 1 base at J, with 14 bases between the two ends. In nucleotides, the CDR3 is TGTGCCCCCCGCCCACAGGGGAACACCGGGGAGCTGTTTTTT. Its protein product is CAPRPQGNTGELFF.

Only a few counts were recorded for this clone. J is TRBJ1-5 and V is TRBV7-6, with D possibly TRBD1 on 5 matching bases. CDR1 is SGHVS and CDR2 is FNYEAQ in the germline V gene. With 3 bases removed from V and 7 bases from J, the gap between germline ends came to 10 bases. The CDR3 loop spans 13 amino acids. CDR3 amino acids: CASSFGRGQPQHF. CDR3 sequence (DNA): TGTGCCAGCAGCTTCGGCCGGGGGCAGCCCCAGCATTTT. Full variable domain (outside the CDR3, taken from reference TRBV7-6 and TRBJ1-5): GAGVSQSPRYKVTKRGQDVALRCDPISGHVSLYWYRQALGQGPEFLTYFNYEAQQDKSGLPNDRFSAERPEGSISTLTIQRTEQRDSAMYRCASSFGRGQPQHFGDGTRLSIL.

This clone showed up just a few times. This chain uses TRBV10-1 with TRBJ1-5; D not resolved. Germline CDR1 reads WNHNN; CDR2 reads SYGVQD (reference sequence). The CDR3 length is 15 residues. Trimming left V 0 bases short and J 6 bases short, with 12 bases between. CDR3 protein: CASSESSGRRQPQHF. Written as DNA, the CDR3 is TGCGCCAGCAGTGAGTCGTCAGGAAGACGTCAGCCCCAGCATTTT.

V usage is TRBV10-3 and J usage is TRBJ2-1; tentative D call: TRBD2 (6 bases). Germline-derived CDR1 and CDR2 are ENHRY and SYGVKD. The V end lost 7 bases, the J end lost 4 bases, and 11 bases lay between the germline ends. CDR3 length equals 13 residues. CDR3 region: CAITSEGYNEQFF. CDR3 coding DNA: TGTGCCATCACTAGCGAGGGTTACAATGAGCAGTTCTTC.

CDR3 residues: CATSRPQGDYGYTF. The CDR3 DNA sequence: TGTGCCACCAGCAGGCCCCAGGGGGACTATGGCTACACCTTC. The chain uses TRBV15 and TRBJ1-2; 7 positions agree with TRBD1. The CDR3 is 14 amino acids. Germline V gives CDR1 LNHNV, CDR2 YYDKDF (reference sequence). Germline trimming cut 3 bases from V and 3 bases from J; bases unmatched to any gene: 4.

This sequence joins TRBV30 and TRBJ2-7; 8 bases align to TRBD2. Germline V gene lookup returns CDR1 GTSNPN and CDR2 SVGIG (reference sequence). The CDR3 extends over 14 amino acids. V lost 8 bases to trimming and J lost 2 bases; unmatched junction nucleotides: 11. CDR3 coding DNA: TGTGCCGTCTCTTCCGGGAGGGCCCCCTACGAGCAGTACTTC. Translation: CAVSSGRAPYEQYF.

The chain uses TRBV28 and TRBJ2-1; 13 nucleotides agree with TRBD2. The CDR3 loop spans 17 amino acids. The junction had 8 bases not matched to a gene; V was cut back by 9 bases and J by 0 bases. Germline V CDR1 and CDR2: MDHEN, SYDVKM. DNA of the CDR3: TGTGCCAGTGGGACTAGCGGGGATCCCAGCTCCTACAATGAGCAGTTCTTC. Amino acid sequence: CASGTSGDPSSYNEQFF.